This entry lists 32 T cell receptor beta chains sequenced from one sample in a study of CD8+CD57+ T cells in acquired aplastic anemia. All sequencing subjects had displayed CD8+CD57+ cell expansion on flow cytometry. The study profiled TCR beta VDJ and CDR3 using genomic DNA as template. In TCRdb, the reads were re-called with MiXCR into one record per CDR3 protein. The table has roughly 250,000 distinct CDR3 sequences, roughly half seen once; the top ten hold 6.5% to 8%. Sequenced: sorted CD4+, CD8+, or CD8+CD57+ T cells (not recorded which) from PBMCs. The receptors originated from a human donor with aplastic anemia.

This clonotype was picked up many times. This sequence joins TRBV7-3 and TRBJ2-5; perhaps D is TRBD1 or TRBD2 (5 bases each). The V gene lost 2 bases and the J gene lost 4 bases, with 14 bases spanning the gap. The germline gives CDR1 SGHTA, CDR2 FQGTGA. CDR3 length equals 15 residues. The DNA of the CDR3 is TGTGCCAGCAGCTTATCGAAGGGGACCACAGAGACCCAGTACTTC. It encodes CASSLSKGTTETQYF.

This chain joins TRBV7-9 and TRBJ2-7; the match to TRBD2 covers 7 bases. CDR3 length: 15 residues. The V segment lost 1 base and the J segment 8 bases; nucleotides outside the gene matches: 11. Germline V gene sequence: CDR1 SEHNR, CDR2 FQNEAQ (reference sequence). The CDR3 loop reads CASSLVAGDPVKQYF. The CDR3 DNA is TGTGCCAGCAGCTTAGTCGCGGGGGATCCGGTTAAGCAGTACTTC.

Remarks on this clonotype: It is unclear where the CDR3 begins or ends on the DNA, so no DNA is shown, and the CDR3 is as TCRdb lists it. The gene calls are TRBV2 and TRBJ2-6; TRBD2, as called in the table, went unchecked against the DNA. Germline-derived CDR1 and CDR2 are SNHLY and FYNNEI. The CDR3 is 15 residues long, ends included. Here the CDR3 reads CASSDGTFGANVLTF.

A note on this clonotype: The junction and the germline gene differ at one end; a read error may be behind it. V usage is TRBV7-9 and J usage is TRBJ2-2; weak D call: TRBD1 (6 bases). Germline assignment: CDR1 SEHNR and CDR2 FQNEAQ (reference sequence). This CDR3 spans 15 amino acids. The CDR3 region has the DNA TGTGCTAGCACCCTCAGGGCAGGGGACACCGGGGAGCTGTTTTTT. Translation: CASTLRAGDTGELFF.

This clonotype was seen many times. V gene TRBV2 combines with J gene TRBJ2-2; 7 bases are shared with TRBD2. The germline CDR1 and CDR2 sequences are SNHLY and FYNNEI. Germline trimming cut 7 bases from V and 5 bases from J; bases unmatched to any gene: 1. This CDR3 is built from 12 residues. The CDR3 DNA sequence: TGTGCCAGCACGGGGGGTACCGGGGAGCTGTTTTTT. Translated, it gives CASTGGTGELFF. Complete variable domain (other parts from reference TRBV2 and TRBJ2-2): EPEVTQTPSHQVTQMGQEVILRCVPISNHLYFYWYRQILGQKVEFLVSFYNNEISEKSEIFDDQFSVERPDGSNFTLKIRSTKLEDSAMYFCASTGGTGELFFGEGSRLTVL.

The sample holds many counts of this clonotype. This chain connects TRBV9 to TRBJ2-2, with D uncertain. V gave up 3 bases and J gave up 5 bases, with 5 bases separating them. The germline CDR1 and CDR2 sequences are SGDLS and YYNGEE. The CDR3 length is 12 residues. The CDR3 bases are TGTGCCAGCAGCGGAATTACCGGGGAGCTGTTTTTT. This codes for CASSGITGELFF.

The chain joins TRBV20-1 to TRBJ2-3; D uncertain. Germline V gene sequence: CDR1 DFQATT, CDR2 SNEGSKA (reference sequence). The CDR3 runs 13 residues. Trimming left V 2 bases short and J 6 bases short, with 12 bases between. In DNA, the CDR3 is TGCAGTGCTAGATTTAGCCTCGCGGATACGCAGTATTTT. Translation gives CSARFSLADTQYF.

Only a few counts were recorded for this clonotype. This chain joins TRBV28 and TRBJ1-5, with 9 positions matching TRBD1. The CDR3 runs 15 residues. CDR1 and CDR2 (germline): MDHEN, SYDVKM. V shed 5 bases and J 6 bases; nucleotides not matched to a gene: 8. Written as DNA, the CDR3 is TGTGCCAGCAGTCTAGAGGGACAGGGTCTTCAGCCCCAGCATTTT. Amino acids: CASSLEGQGLQPQHF. Full variable domain (missing parts from reference TRBV28 and TRBJ1-5): DVKVTQSSRYLVKRTGEKVFLECVQDMDHENMFWYRQDPGLGLRLIYFSYDVKMKEKGDIPEGYSVSREKKERFSLILESASTNQTSMYLCASSLEGQGLQPQHFGDGTRLSIL.

The table lists this clonotype with many counts. The chain carries TRBV19 and TRBJ2-1; 8 bases match TRBD1. The CDR3 has 15 amino acids. J gave up 8 bases and V 10 bases, and 16 bases lay outside the gene matches. The germline gives CDR1 LNHDA, CDR2 SQIVND (reference sequence). CDR3 in amino acids: CATLGFQTGEYEQFF. The CDR3 coding sequence is TGTGCCACTTTGGGTTTCCAGACAGGGGAGTATGAGCAGTTCTTC. Full variable domain (outside the CDR3, taken from reference TRBV19 and TRBJ2-1): DGGITQSPKYLFRKEGQNVTLSCEQNLNHDAMYWYRQDPGQGLRLIYYSQIVNDFQKGDIAEGYSVSREKKESFPLTVTSAQKNPTAFYLCATLGFQTGEYEQFFGPGTRLTVL.

The sample holds a few counts of this clonotype. J is TRBJ2-2 and V is TRBV28; D might be TRBD1 or TRBD2, each matching 5 bases. Per the germline V gene, CDR1 is MDHEN and CDR2 is SYDVKM. Trimming cost V 4 bases and J 4 bases, with 13 bases left between them. The CDR3 totals 15 residues. DNA for the CDR3: TGTGCCAGCAGTTATTGGGGACGTGTCACCGGGGAGCTGTTTTTT. Translating gives CASSYWGRVTGELFF.

Regarding this clonotype: One end of the junction varies from germline; a read error may be responsible. V and J are TRBV7-3 and TRBJ1-4; perhaps TRBD1 as D (5 bases). CDR1 and CDR2 from the germline V gene are SGHTA and FQGTGA. The CDR3 length is 14 residues. The DNA of the CDR3 is TGTGCTAGCAGCCCAGGGAGGTGGGCTGAAAAACTGTTTTTT. Encoded protein: CASSPGRWAEKLFF.

The chain couples TRBV6-5 to TRBJ2-7; TRBD1 matches 9 bases. V dropped 5 bases and J dropped 3; count of bases not matched to a gene: 8. The germline V gene encodes CDR1 MNHEY and CDR2 SVGAGI. This CDR3 contains 15 residues. This CDR3 is CASSEEGTGSYEQYV. The DNA of the CDR3 is TGTGCCAGCAGTGAAGAGGGGACAGGGAGCTACGAGCAGTACGTC.

This clonotype has a count of ten or more. The chain couples TRBV19 to TRBJ2-1, with 7 positions matching TRBD2. The length of the CDR3 is 16 residues. V shed 4 bases, J shed 10 bases, and the junction held 16 bases outside the gene matches. Germline lookup yields CDR1 LNHDA and CDR2 SQIVND (reference sequence). CDR3 in amino acids: CASSTPRVAGVGEQFF. CDR3 DNA: TGTGCCAGTAGTACGCCTCGGGTGGCGGGAGTGGGAGAGCAGTTCTTC.

As concerns this clonotype: A single base separates this from a much larger clone, so it may be a read error. The rearrangement joins TRBV9 to TRBJ1-4; D possibly corresponds to TRBD1 (6 bases). The CDR3 loop spans 15 amino acids. In germline, CDR1 is SGDLS, CDR2 YYNGEE. The CDR3 coding sequence is TGTGCCAGCAGCCCGGAAACAGGGACATATGAAGAACTGTTTTTT. Translated: CASSPETGTYEELFF.

This clonotype was seen a handful of times. The V gene is TRBV27, the J gene TRBJ2-3, with 8 bases fitting TRBD2. Germline CDR1 is MNHEY and CDR2 is SMNVEV (reference sequence). The CDR3 sequence is 15 residues long. With V trimmed by 5 bases and J by 6 bases, 10 bases remained unmatched. The CDR3 region is CASSRDGRATDTQYF. Here the CDR3 DNA reads TGTGCCAGCAGTAGGGACGGGAGGGCCACGGATACGCAGTATTTT.

The CDR3 DNA sequence: TGCGCCAGCACGGGACAGGATGAATACGAGCAGTACTTC. As protein: CASTGQDEYEQYF. The genes are TRBV5-1 and TRBJ2-7, with 8 positions matching TRBD1. The CDR3 extends over 13 amino acids. J gave up 4 bases and V 6 bases, and 6 bases lay outside the gene matches. Germline values: CDR1 SGHRS, CDR2 YFSETQ.

This clonotype was observed a single time. A junction boundary mismatches the germline segment, possibly from a read error. The chain joins TRBV5-5 to TRBJ1-2, with D unclear. There are 13 residues in the CDR3. Germline CDR1 SGHKS, CDR2 YYEKEE (reference sequence). This CDR3 is CASRSNVNYGYAF. The DNA for the CDR3 is TGTGCCAGCAGGTCGAATGTTAACTATGGCTACGCCTTC.

This clonotype was detected ten times or more. The V and J genes are TRBV20-1 and TRBJ2-5, with D hard to call. The V end was cut by 0 bases, the J end by 0 bases, with 5 bases between. Germline V CDR1 and CDR2: DFQATT, SNEGSKA (reference sequence). The CDR3 is 13 amino acids. The CDR3: CSAREPYQETQYF. CDR3 DNA sequence: TGCAGTGCTAGAGAACCGTACCAAGAGACCCAGTACTTC.

The chain carries TRBV24-1 and TRBJ1-4; 8 bases map to TRBD1. The CDR3 has 11 amino acids. V shed 9 bases and J 11 bases; nucleotides not matched to a gene: 4. Germline CDR1 and CDR2: KGHDR and SFDVKD. The CDR3 reads CATLDRVKLFF. The CDR3, as DNA: TGTGCCACCTTGGACAGGGTGAAACTGTTTTTT.

A few counts support this clonotype. Just one base apart from a much larger clone, this may be a read error. The CDR3 carries no conserved terminal phenylalanine or tryptophan, so it likely arises from a read error. The J gene is TRBJ1-5, the V gene TRBV19; possible D gene TRBD1, 5 bases. Germline V CDR1 and CDR2: LNHDA, SQIVND (reference sequence). The CDR3 is 13 residues long. The CDR3 here is CASSIRGNQPQHS. The CDR3 nucleotides read TGTGCCAGTAGTATTAGGGGCAACCAGCCCCAGCATTCT.

This clonotype was seen just once. A read error may account for a junction end that differs from germline. V gene TRBV19 combines with J gene TRBJ1-2; possible D gene TRBD1, 5 bases. This CDR3 comprises 14 residues. CDR1 is LNHDA, CDR2 SQIVND, per germline (reference sequence). The CDR3 sequence is CASRDGTGNCGYTF. DNA of the CDR3: TGTGCCAGTAGAGACGGGACGGGGAACTGTGGCTACACCTTC.

The chain employs TRBV5-1 and TRBJ2-3; no definite D call. The CDR3 spans 11 residues. Trimming removed 7 bases from V and 4 bases from J, with 7 bases in between. The germline V gene has CDR1 SGHRS and CDR2 YFSETQ. The CDR3 loop is CASADPDTQYF. CDR3 nucleotides: TGCGCCAGCGCTGACCCAGATACGCAGTATTTT.

This clonotype has just a few counts. The rearrangement uses TRBV20-1 and TRBJ1-1; D not resolved. Trimming left V 0 bases short and J 10 bases short, with 9 bases between. Germline CDR1 and CDR2: DFQATT and SNEGSKA (reference sequence). The CDR3 extends over 11 amino acids. CDR3 in DNA: TGCAGTGCTAGAGATCTAGCGGGAGCTTTCTTT. Protein: CSARDLAGAFF.

This chain uses TRBV29-1 with TRBJ1-3; D call uncertain. With 5 bases removed from V and 9 bases from J, the gap between germline ends came to 11 bases. The CDR3 is 11 residues long. Looked up from germline, CDR1 is SQVTM and CDR2 is ANQGSEA. The chain's CDR3 is CSVSSMGTIYF. In DNA form, the CDR3 reads TGCAGCGTTTCGTCCATGGGCACCATATATTTT.

The gene calls are TRBV2 and TRBJ2-5, with D maybe TRBD2 (7 bases). The germline V and J ends were trimmed by 1 base and 5 bases, with 20 bases remaining between them. The germline V gene has CDR1 SNHLY and CDR2 FYNNEI. This CDR3 is 17 amino acids long. CDR3 DNA: TGTGCCAGCAGTGAAGACGGAGGGGGGGGGTGGGTGGAGACCCAGTACTTC. As protein: CASSEDGGGGWVETQYF.

Note on this clonotype: Here the CDR3 omits its conserved ending phenylalanine or tryptophan, so a read error is the likely source. The chain couples TRBV6-2 or TRBV6-3 to TRBJ1-6, with TRBD1 matching 9 bases. Germline CDR1 reads MNHEY; CDR2 reads SVGEGT. The CDR3 loop spans 12 amino acids. After removal of 8 bases from V and 14 bases from J, the junction contained 7 bases not matched to a gene. The CDR3 spells CASLPGQGALHY. CDR3 coding DNA: TGTGCCAGCCTTCCGGGACAGGGTGCCCTCCACTAT.

Of note for this clonotype: The final CDR3 position lacks the conserved phenylalanine or tryptophan, pointing to a likely read error. The limits of the CDR3 on the DNA are not certain, so only TCRdb's listed CDR3 is given. The V and J genes are TRBV10-3 and TRBJ1-3; the table gives TRBD1 as D, unverified against the DNA. CDR1 and CDR2 from the germline V gene are ENHRY and SYGVKD. Ends included, the CDR3 has 12 residues. The CDR3: CAISLQWTGPNT.

Note on this clonotype: This clone may be a read error of a much larger clone one base away. CDR3 nucleotide sequence: TGTGCCAGCAGTTTACACTCTGAGGAGCAGTTCTTC. It codes for CASSLHSEEQFF. The chain couples TRBV12-3 or TRBV12-4 to TRBJ2-1; D is unclear. Trimming left V 2 bases short and J 10 bases short, with 9 bases between. The CDR3 runs to 12 residues.

The V and J genes are TRBV11-2 and TRBJ2-1; no reliable D call. Germline V gene data show CDR1 as SGHAT and CDR2 as FQNNGV. Trimming removed 2 bases at V and 10 bases at J, with 6 bases between. The CDR3 spans 11 residues. CDR3 nucleotide sequence: TGTGCCAGCAGCTTAATAACAGAGCAGTTCTTC. Amino acid sequence: CASSLITEQFF.

This clonotype was seen repeatedly, ten times or more. The chain joins TRBV27 to TRBJ2-7; D not resolved. The CDR3 runs to 13 residues. CDR1 and CDR2 (germline): MNHEY, SMNVEV (reference sequence). V lost 5 bases and J lost 3, with 11 bases in between. The CDR3 sequence: CASSSQPNYEQYF. In DNA form, the CDR3 reads TGTGCCAGCAGTAGTCAGCCAAACTACGAGCAGTACTTC.

This sequence joins TRBV6-1 and TRBJ1-2; no definite D call. The CDR3 has 12 amino acids. Per germline, CDR1 MNHNS and CDR2 SASEGT. Trimming removed 1 base from V and 12 bases from J, with 12 bases in between. The CDR3 loop is CASSEVHSGHTF. The DNA for the CDR3 is TGTGCCAGCAGTGAAGTTCACAGCGGGCACACCTTC.

V usage is TRBV9 and J usage is TRBJ2-7, with D perhaps matching TRBD2 (6 bases). This CDR3 is built from 14 residues. Germline CDR1 reads SGDLS; CDR2 reads YYNGEE. The V end was cut by 2 bases, the J end by 0 bases, with 9 bases between. CDR3 protein: CASSVTGLSYEQYF. The DNA of the CDR3 is TGTGCCAGCAGCGTTACGGGACTCTCCTACGAGCAGTACTTC.